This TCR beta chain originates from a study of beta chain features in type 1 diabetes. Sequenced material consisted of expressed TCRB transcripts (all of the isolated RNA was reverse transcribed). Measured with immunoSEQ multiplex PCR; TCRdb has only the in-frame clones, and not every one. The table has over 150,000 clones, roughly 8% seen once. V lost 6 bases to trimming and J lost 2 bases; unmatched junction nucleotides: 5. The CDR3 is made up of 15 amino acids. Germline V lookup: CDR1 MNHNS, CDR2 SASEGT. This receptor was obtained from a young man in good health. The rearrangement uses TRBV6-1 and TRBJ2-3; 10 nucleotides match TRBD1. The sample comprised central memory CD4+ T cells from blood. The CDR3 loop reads CASRRTGGLTDTQYF. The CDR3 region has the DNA TGTGCCAGCAGGAGGACAGGGGGTCTCACAGATACGCAGTATTTT.